This is a list of T cell receptor beta chains from one sample in a study of early T cells in non-severe SARS-CoV-2 infection. TCRdb reprocessed the 5' RACE reads with MiXCR, giving one entry per CDR3 protein. The sample yields about 100,000 distinct CDR3 sequences, more than 9.5% seen once. Sequences were obtained from whole blood. These receptors were obtained from an adult who was a healthcare worker with PCR-confirmed SARS-CoV-2 infection or an uninfected control (not recorded which). Each CDR3 is given with its conserved first and last residue. The D gene is left open where the match is weak. The size entry is marked missing in some rows and otherwise reads once, few, many or a size class.

D gene,clone size,V gene,J gene,CDR3 protein,CDR3 DNA
.,few,TRBV7-2,TRBJ1-5,CASSTRGQPQHF,TGTGCCAGCAGCACCAGGGGTCAGCCCCAGCATTTT
.,few,TRBV19,TRBJ2-2,CATQTLNTGELFF,TGTGCCACCCAGACCCTGAACACCGGGGAGCTGTTTTTT
.,few,TRBV12-3/TRBV12-4,TRBJ1-1,CASSPLAGASTEAFF,TGTGCCAGCAGTCCCTTGGCAGGGGCTAGCACTGAAGCTTTCTTT
TRBD2,.,TRBV10-2,TRBJ2-3,CASSSVGAGPSNTQYF,TGCGCCAGCAGCTCTGTGGGAGCGGGACCGTCAAATACGCAGTATTTT
TRBD1,few,TRBV7-8,TRBJ2-3,CASSSRTGRGDDTQYF,TGTGCCAGCAGCTCCCGGACAGGGAGAGGAGATGATACGCAGTATTTT
TRBD1,few,TRBV5-1,TRBJ1-6,CASQGRSGQGNSPLHF,TGCGCCAGCCAAGGCCGATCGGGACAGGGGAATTCACCCCTCCACTTT
.,many,TRBV29-1,TRBJ1-1,CSVDQGWGAFF,TGCAGCGTTGACCAGGGTTGGGGAGCTTTCTTT
.,.,TRBV5-1,TRBJ2-1,CASSLVGEQYNEQFF,TGCGCCAGCAGCTTGGTCGGGGAGCAATACAATGAGCAGTTCTTC
TRBD1,many,TRBV20-1,TRBJ2-5,CRAKGAGVLETQYF,TGCAGGGCCAAGGGGGCAGGGGTTTTAGAGACCCAGTACTTC
TRBD2,few,TRBV28,TRBJ2-7,CVSGSPSSYEQYF,TGTGTCAGCGGGAGCCCCAGCTCCTACGAGCAGTACTTC
.,many,TRBV12-3/TRBV12-4,TRBJ1-1,CASNRGLTEAFF,TGTGCCAGCAATCGGGGGCTCACTGAAGCTTTCTTT
.,few,TRBV9,TRBJ2-7,CASSVEGRAPYEQYF,TGTGCCAGCAGCGTAGAGGGCCGGGCCCCTTACGAGCAGTACTTC
TRBD1,.,TRBV6-2/TRBV6-3,TRBJ1-5,CASTGTAENQPQHF,TGTGCCAGCACCGGGACAGCTGAAAATCAGCCCCAGCATTTT
.,.,TRBV29-1,TRBJ2-7,CSVESGPYEQYF,TGCAGCGTAGAATCGGGGCCCTACGAGCAGTACTTC
TRBD1,.,TRBV28,TRBJ2-7,CASRNNGQVFAYEQYF,TGTGCCAGCAGGAACAATGGACAGGTCTTTGCCTACGAGCAGTACTTC
.,.,TRBV30,TRBJ2-7,CAWSVEGSYEQYF,TGTGCCTGGAGTGTGGAGGGTTCCTACGAGCAGTACTTC
TRBD1,.,TRBV4-3,TRBJ2-2,CASSQVPGTGRTGELFF,TGCGCCAGCAGCCAAGTTCCCGGGACAGGGAGGACCGGGGAGCTGTTTTTT
TRBD2,many,TRBV7-2,TRBJ2-1,CASSLVRLAVYNEQFF,TGTGCCAGCAGCTTAGTCCGACTAGCGGTATACAATGAGCAGTTCTTC
.,few,TRBV7-9,TRBJ2-5,CASSFPRGSQETQYF,TGTGCCAGCAGCTTCCCGAGGGGGTCGCAAGAGACCCAGTACTTC
.,.,TRBV6-2/TRBV6-3,TRBJ2-1,CASSSRVDEQFF,TGTGCCAGCAGCTCAAGGGTAGATGAGCAGTTCTTC
.,many,TRBV28,TRBJ2-1,CASKLTSWSPYNEQFF,TGTGCCAGCAAATTAACCAGTTGGTCCCCCTACAATGAGCAGTTCTTC
TRBD1,.,TRBV16,TRBJ2-7,CASSRYITGGSEQYF,TGTGCCAGCAGCCGCTACATCACAGGGGGGAGCGAGCAGTACTTC
.,many,TRBV7-2,TRBJ1-3,CASSPRQPAGNTIYF,TGTGCCAGCAGCCCTCGACAGCCCGCTGGAAACACCATATATTTT
.,few,TRBV29-1,TRBJ2-7,CSASSPGVYEQYF,TGCAGCGCGAGCTCCCCGGGGGTCTACGAGCAGTACTTC
TRBD2,.,TRBV20-1,TRBJ2-7,CSARLGRGFEQYF,TGCAGTGCTAGGTTAGGGAGGGGTTTCGAGCAGTACTTC
TRBD2,many,TRBV6-2/TRBV6-3,TRBJ2-7,CASSKREGHYEQYF,TGTGCCAGCAGTAAGCGGGAGGGCCACTACGAGCAGTACTTC